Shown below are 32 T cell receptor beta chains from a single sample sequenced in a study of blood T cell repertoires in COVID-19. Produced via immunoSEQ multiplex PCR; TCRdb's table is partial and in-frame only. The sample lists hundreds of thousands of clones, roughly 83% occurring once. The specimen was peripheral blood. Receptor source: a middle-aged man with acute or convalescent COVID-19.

The CDR3 region is CSVTPAGDTQYF. CDR3 in DNA: TGCAGCGTAACCCCGGCGGGGGATACGCAGTATTTT. The V gene is TRBV29-1, the J gene TRBJ2-3; D might be TRBD2 (6 bases). V lost 6 bases and J lost 6, with 13 bases in between. This CDR3 region has 12 residues. Looked up from germline, CDR1 is SQVTM and CDR2 is ANQGSEA.

CDR3 in amino acids: CASSLSGLYEQYF. In DNA form, the CDR3 reads TGTGCCAGTAGCCTTAGCGGACTCTACGAGCAGTACTTC. J is TRBJ2-7 and V is TRBV19; the D gene is possibly TRBD2 (6 bases). Germline CDR1 LNHDA, CDR2 SQIVND (reference sequence). This CDR3 spans 13 amino acids. The ends were cut back, 6 bases at V and 3 bases at J, with 12 bases in the middle.

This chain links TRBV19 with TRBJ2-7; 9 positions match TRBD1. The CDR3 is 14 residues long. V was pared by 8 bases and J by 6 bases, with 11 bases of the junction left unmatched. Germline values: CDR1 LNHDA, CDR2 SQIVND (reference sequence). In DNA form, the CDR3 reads TGTGCCAGTTCCGGGACAGGGTCGTTGGGCGAGCAGTACTTC. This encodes CASSGTGSLGEQYF.

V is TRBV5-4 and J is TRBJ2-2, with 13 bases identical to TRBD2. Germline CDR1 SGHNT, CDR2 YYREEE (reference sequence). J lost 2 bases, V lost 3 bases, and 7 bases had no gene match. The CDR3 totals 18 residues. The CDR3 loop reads CASSSGLAGAPNTGELFF. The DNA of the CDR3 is TGTGCCAGCAGCTCCGGACTAGCGGGAGCGCCTAACACCGGGGAGCTGTTTTTT.

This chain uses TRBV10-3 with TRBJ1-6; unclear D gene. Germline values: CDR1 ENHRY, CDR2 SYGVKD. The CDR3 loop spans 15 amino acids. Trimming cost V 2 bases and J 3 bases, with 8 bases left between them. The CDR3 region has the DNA TGTGCCATCAGTGAGAGAGGAAACTATAATTCACCCCTCCACTTT. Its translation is CAISERGNYNSPLHF.

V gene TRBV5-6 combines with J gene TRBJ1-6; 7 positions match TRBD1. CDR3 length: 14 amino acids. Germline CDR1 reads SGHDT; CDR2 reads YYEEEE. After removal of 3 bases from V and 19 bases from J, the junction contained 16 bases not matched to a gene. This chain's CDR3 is CASSSWTGGSPRHF. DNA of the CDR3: TGTGCCAGCAGCTCATGGACAGGTGGGAGTCCTAGGCACTTT.

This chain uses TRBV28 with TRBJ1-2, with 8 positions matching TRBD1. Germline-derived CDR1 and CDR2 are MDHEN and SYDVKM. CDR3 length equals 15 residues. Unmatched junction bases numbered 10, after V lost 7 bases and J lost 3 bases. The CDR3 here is CASTSPRGLDYGYTF. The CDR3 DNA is TGTGCCAGCACCTCACCCAGGGGGCTGGACTATGGCTACACCTTC.

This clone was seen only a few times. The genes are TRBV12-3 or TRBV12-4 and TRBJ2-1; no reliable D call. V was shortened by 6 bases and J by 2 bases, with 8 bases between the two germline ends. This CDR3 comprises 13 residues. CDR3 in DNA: TGTGCCAGCAGGTTACCAGCCTACAATGAGCAGTTCTTC. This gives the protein CASRLPAYNEQFF.

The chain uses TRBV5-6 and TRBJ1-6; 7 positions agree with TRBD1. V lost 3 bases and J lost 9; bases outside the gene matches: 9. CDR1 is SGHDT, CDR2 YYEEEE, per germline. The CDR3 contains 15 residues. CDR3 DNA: TGTGCCAGCAGCTACGATCACAGGGGAGGTTCACCCCTCCACTTT. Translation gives CASSYDHRGGSPLHF.

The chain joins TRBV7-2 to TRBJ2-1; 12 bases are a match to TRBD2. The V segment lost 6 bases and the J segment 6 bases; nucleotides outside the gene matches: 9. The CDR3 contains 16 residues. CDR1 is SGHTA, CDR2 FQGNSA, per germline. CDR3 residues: CASSRTSGTTVNEQFF. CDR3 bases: TGTGCCAGCAGTCGGACTAGCGGGACGACCGTCAATGAGCAGTTCTTC.

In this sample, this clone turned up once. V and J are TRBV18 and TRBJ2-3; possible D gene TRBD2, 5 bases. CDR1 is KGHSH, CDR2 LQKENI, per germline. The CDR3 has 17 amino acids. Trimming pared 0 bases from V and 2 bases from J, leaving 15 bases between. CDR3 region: CASSPPSGGLNTDTQYF. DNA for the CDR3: TGTGCCAGCTCACCACCGAGTGGCGGGTTAAACACAGATACGCAGTATTTT.

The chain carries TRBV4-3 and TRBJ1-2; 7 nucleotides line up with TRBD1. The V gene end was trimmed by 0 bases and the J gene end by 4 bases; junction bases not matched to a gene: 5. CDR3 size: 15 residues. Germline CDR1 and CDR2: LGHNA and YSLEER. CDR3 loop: CASSQEEGAGYGYTF. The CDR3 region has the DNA TGCGCCAGCAGCCAAGAGGAGGGGGCGGGCTATGGCTACACCTTC.

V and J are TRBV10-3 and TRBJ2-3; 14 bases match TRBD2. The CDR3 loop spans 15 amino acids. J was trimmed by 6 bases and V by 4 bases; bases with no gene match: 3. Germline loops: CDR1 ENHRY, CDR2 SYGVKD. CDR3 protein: CAISVTSGRADTQYF. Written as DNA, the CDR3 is TGTGCCATCAGTGTGACTAGCGGGAGGGCTGATACGCAGTATTTT.

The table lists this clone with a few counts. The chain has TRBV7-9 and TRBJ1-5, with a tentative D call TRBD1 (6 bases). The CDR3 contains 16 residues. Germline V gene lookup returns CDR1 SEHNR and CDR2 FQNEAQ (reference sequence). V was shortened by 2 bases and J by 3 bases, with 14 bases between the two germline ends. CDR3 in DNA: TGTGCCAGCAGCTTATTCGCAGGACAGACCAATCAGCCCCAGCATTTT. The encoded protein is CASSLFAGQTNQPQHF.

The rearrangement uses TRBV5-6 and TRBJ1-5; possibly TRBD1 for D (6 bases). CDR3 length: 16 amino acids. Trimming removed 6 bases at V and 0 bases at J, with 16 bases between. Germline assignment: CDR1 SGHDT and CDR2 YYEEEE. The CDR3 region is CASTFGPGDSNQPQHF. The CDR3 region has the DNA TGTGCCAGCACATTTGGCCCAGGGGATAGCAATCAGCCCCAGCATTTT.

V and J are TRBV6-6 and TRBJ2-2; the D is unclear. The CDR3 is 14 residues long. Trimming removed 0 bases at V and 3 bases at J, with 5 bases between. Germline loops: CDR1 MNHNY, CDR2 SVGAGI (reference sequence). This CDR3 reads CASSYSRDTGELFF. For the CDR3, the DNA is TGTGCCAGCAGTTACTCGAGAGACACCGGGGAGCTGTTTTTT.

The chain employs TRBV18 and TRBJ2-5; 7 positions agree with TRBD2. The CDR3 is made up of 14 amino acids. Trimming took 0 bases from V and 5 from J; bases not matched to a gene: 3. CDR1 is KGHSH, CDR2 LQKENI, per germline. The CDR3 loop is CASSPPGGVETQYF. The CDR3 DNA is TGTGCCAGCTCACCACCGGGAGGGGTGGAGACCCAGTACTTC. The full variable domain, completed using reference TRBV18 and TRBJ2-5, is NAGVMQNPRHLVRRRGQEARLRCSPMKGHSHVYWYRQLPEEGLKFMVYLQKENIIDESGMPKERFSAEFPKEGPSILRIQQVVRGDSAAYFCASSPPGGVETQYFGPGTRLLVL.

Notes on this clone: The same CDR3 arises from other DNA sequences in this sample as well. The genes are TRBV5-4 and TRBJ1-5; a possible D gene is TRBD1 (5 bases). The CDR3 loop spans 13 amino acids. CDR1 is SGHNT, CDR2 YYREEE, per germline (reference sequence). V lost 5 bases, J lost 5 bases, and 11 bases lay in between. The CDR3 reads CASSLGGDQPQHF. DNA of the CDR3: TGTGCCAGCAGTCTGGGGGGAGATCAGCCCCAGCATTTT.

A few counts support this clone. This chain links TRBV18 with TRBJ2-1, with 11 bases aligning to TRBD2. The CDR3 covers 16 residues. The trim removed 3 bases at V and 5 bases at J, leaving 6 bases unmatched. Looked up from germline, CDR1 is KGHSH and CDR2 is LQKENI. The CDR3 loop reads CASSPVSGRANNEQFF. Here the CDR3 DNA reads TGTGCCAGCTCACCCGTTAGCGGGAGGGCAAACAATGAGCAGTTCTTC.

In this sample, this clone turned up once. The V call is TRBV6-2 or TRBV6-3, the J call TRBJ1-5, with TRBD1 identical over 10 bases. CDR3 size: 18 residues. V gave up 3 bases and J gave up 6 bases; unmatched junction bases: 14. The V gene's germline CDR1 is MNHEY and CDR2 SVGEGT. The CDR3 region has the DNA TGTGCCAGCAGTTATTCACGAGACAGGGGGCTTTTCATTCAGCCCCAGCATTTT. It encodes CASSYSRDRGLFIQPQHF.

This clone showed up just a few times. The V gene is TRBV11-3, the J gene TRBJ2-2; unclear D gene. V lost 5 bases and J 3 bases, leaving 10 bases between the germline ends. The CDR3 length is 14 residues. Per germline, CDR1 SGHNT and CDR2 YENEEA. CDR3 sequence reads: CASSGQAYTGELFF. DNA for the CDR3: TGTGCCAGCAGCGGGCAGGCGTACACCGGGGAGCTGTTTTTT.

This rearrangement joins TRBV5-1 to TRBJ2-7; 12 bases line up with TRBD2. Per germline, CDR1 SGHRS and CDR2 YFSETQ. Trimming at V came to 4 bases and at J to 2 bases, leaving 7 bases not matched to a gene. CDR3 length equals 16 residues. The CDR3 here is CASSGEWTSGTYEQYF. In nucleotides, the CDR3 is TGCGCCAGCAGCGGGGAGTGGACTAGCGGGACCTACGAGCAGTACTTC.

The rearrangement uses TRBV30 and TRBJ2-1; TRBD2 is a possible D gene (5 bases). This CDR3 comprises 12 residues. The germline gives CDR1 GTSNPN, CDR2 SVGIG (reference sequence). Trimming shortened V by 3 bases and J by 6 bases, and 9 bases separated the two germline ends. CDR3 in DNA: TGTGCCTGGAGCCAAACTAGCAATGAGCAGTTCTTC. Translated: CAWSQTSNEQFF.

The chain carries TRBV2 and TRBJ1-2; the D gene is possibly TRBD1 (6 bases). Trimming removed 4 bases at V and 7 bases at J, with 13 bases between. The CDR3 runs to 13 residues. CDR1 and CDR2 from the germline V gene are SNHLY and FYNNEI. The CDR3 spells CASSVDSSFGYTF. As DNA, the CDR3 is TGTGCCAGCAGTGTGGACAGTTCCTTTGGCTACACCTTC.

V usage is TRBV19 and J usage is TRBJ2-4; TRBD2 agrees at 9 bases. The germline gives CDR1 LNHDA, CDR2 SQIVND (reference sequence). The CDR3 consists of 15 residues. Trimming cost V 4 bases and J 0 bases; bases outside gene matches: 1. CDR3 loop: CASSRLAEAKNIQYF. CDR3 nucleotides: TGTGCCAGTAGTAGACTAGCGGAAGCCAAAAACATTCAGTACTTC.

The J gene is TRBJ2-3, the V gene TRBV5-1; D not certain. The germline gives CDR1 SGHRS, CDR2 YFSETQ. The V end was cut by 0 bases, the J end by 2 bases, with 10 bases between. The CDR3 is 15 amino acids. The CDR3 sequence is CASSLDGENTDTQYF. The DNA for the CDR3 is TGCGCCAGCAGCTTGGACGGAGAAAACACAGATACGCAGTATTTT.

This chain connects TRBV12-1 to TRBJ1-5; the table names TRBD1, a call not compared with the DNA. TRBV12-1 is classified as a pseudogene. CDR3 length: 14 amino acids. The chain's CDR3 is CATSDRDSDQPQHF. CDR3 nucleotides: TGTGCCACCTCGGACAGGGATAGCGATCAGCCCCAGCATTTT.

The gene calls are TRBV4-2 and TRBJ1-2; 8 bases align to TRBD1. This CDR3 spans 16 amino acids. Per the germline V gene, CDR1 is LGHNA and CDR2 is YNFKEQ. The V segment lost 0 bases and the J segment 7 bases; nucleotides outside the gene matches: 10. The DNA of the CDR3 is TGTGCCAGCAGCCAAGATCAGGGCAGGGGGCTTAGTGGCTACACCTTC. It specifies CASSQDQGRGLSGYTF.

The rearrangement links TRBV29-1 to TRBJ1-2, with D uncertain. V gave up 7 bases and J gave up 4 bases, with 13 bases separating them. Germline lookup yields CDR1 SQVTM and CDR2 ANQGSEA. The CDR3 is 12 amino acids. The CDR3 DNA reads TGCAGCGCCCCGACACCGCTCTATGGCTACACCTTC. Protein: CSAPTPLYGYTF.

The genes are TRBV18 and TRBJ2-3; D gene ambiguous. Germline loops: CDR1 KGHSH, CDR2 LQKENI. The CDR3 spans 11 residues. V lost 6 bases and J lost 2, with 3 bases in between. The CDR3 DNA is TGTGCCAGCTCCCTCACAGATACGCAGTATTTT. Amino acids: CASSLTDTQYF. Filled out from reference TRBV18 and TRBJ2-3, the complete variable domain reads NAGVMQNPRHLVRRRGQEARLRCSPMKGHSHVYWYRQLPEEGLKFMVYLQKENIIDESGMPKERFSAEFPKEGPSILRIQQVVRGDSAAYFCASSLTDTQYFGPGTRLTVL.

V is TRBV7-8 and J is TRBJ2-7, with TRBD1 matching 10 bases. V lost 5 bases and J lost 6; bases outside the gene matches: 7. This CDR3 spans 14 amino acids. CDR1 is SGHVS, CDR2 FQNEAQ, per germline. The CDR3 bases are TGTGCCAGCAGCCACGGGACAGGGGAATCCGAGCAGTACTTC. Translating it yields CASSHGTGESEQYF.

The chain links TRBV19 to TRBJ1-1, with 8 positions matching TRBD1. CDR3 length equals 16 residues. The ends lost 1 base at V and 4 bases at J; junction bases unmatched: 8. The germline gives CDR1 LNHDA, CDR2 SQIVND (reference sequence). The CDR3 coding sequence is TGTGCCAGTAGTATAGCCCAGGGGGCTTCTGGCACTGAAGCTTTCTTT. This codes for CASSIAQGASGTEAFF.